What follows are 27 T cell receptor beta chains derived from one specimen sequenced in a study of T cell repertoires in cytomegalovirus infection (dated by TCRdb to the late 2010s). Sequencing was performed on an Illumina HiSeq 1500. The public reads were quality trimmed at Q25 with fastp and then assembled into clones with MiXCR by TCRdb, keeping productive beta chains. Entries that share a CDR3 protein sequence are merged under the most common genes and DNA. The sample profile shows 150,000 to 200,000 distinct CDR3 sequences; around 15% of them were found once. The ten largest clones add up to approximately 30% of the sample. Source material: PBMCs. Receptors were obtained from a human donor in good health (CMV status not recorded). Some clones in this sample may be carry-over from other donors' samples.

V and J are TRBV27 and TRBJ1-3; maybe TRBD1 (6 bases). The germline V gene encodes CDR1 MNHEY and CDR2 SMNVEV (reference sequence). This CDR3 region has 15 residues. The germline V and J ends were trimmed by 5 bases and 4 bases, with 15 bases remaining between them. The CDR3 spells CASSPGQLIGNTIYF. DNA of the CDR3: TGTGCCAGCAGTCCCGGACAGTTAATCGGAAACACCATATATTTT.

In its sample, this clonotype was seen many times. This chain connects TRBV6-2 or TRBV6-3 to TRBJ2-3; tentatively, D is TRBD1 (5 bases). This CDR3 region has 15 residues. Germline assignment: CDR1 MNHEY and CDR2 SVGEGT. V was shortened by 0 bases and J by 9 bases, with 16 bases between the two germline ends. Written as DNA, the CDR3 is TGTGCCAGCAGTTACTCGACCCAGGGAAAGCCCACGCAGTATTTT. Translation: CASSYSTQGKPTQYF.

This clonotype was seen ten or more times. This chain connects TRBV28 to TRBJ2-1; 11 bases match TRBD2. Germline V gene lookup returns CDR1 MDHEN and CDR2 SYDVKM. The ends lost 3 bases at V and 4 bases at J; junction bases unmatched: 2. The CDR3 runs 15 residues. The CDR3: CASSFGTSGYNEQFF. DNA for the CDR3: TGTGCCAGCAGTTTTGGGACTAGCGGATACAATGAGCAGTTCTTC.

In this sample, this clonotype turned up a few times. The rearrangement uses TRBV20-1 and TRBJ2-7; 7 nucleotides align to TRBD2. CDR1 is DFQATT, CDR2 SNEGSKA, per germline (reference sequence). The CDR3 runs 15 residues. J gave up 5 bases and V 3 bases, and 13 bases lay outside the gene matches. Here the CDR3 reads CSASPPGGRLDEQYF. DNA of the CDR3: TGCAGTGCTAGTCCACCGGGAGGCCGCCTCGACGAGCAGTACTTC.

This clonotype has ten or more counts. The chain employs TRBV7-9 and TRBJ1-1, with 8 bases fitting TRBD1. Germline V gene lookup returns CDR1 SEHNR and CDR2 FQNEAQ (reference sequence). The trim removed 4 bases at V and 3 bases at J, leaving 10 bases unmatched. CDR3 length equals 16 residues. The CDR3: CASSSTRDRRYTEAFF. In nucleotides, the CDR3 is TGTGCCAGCAGCTCGACCCGGGACAGGCGATACACTGAAGCTTTCTTT.

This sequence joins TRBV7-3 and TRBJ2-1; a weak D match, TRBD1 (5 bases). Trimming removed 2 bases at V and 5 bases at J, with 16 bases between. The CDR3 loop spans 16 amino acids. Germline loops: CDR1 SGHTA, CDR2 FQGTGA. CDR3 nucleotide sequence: TGTGCCAGCAGCTTAGGGGCTAACAGAGTGAACAATGAGCAGTTCTTC. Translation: CASSLGANRVNNEQFF.

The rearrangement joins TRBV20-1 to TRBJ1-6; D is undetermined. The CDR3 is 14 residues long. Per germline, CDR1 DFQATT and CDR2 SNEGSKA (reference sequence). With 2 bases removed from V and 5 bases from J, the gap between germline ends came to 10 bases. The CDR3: CSARIGPNNSPLHF. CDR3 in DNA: TGCAGTGCTAGAATAGGCCCCAATAATTCACCCCTCCACTTT.

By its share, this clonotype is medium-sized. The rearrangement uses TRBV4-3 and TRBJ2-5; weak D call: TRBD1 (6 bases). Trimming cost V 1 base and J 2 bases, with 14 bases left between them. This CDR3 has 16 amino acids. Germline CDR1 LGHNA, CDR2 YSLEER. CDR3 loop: CASSQVDSSEQETQYF. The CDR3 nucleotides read TGCGCCAGCAGCCAAGTGGACAGTTCGGAACAAGAGACCCAGTACTTC.

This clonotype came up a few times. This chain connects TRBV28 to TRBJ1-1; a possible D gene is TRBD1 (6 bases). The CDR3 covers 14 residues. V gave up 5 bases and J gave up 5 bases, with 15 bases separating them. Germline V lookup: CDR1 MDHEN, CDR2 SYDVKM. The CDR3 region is CASSPHRAGTEAFF. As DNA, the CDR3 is TGTGCCAGCAGTCCCCACAGGGCTGGGACTGAAGCTTTCTTT.

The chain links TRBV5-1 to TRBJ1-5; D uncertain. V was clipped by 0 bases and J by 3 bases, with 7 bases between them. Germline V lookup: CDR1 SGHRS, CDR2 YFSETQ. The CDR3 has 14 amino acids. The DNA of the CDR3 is TGCGCCAGCAGCTTGGACGGTACCAATCAGCCCCAGCATTTT. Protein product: CASSLDGTNQPQHF.

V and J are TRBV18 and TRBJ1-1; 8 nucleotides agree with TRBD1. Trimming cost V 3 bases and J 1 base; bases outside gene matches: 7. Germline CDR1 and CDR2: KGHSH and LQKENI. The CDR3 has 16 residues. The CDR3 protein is CASSPPRQGPNTEAFF. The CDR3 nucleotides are TGTGCCAGCTCACCCCCCAGACAGGGGCCGAACACTGAAGCTTTCTTT.

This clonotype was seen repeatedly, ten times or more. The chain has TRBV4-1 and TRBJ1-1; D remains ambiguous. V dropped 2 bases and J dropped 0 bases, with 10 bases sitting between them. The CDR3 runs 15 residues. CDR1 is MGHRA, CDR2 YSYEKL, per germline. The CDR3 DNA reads TGCGCCAGCAGCCAACCAAACCGGGTGAACACTGAAGCTTTCTTT. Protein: CASSQPNRVNTEAFF.

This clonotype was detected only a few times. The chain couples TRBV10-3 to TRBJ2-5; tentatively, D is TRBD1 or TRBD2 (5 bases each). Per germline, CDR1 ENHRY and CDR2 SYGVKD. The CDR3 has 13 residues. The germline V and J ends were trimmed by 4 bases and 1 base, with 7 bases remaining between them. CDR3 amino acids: CAISAGRQETQYF. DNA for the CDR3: TGTGCCATCAGTGCGGGACGCCAAGAGACCCAGTACTTC.

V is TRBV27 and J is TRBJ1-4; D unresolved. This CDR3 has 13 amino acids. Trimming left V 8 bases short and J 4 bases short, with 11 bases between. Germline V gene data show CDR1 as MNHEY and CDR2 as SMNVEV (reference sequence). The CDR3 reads CASLHPGNEKLFF. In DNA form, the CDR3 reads TGTGCCAGCCTACATCCCGGTAATGAAAAACTGTTTTTT.

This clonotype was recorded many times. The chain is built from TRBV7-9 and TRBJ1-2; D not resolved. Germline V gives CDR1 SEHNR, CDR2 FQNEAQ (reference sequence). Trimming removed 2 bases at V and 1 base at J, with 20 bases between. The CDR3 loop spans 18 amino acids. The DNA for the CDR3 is TGTGCCAGCAGCTTAACGCATGTCGTAGAACCGCTTAACTATGGCTACACCTTC. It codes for CASSLTHVVEPLNYGYTF.

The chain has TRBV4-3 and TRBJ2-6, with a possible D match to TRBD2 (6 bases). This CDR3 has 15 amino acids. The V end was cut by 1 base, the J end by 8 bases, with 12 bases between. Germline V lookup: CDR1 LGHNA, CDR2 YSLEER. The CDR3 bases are TGCGCCAGCAGCCAAGCCCGGGGACTCTCCAACGTCCTGACTTTC. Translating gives CASSQARGLSNVLTF.

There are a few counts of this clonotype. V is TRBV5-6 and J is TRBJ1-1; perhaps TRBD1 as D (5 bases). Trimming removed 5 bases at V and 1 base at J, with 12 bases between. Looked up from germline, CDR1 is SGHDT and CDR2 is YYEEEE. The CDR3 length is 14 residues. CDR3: CASRRRVGNTEAFF. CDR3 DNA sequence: TGTGCCAGCAGGCGCAGGGTAGGGAACACTGAAGCTTTCTTT.

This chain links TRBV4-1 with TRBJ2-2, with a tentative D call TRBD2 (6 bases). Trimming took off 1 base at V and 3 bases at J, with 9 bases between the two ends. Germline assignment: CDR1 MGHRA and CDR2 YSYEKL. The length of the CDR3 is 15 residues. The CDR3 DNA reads TGCGCCAGCAGCCAAGGACGGAGGGACACCGGGGAGCTGTTTTTT. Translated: CASSQGRRDTGELFF.

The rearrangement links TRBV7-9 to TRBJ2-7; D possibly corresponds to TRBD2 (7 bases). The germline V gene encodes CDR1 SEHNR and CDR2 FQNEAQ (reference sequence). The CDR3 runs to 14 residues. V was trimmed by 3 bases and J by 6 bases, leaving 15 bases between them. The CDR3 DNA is TGTGCCAGCAGCTTTTCCGGGGGCGGGGGCGAGCAGTACTTC. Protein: CASSFSGGGGEQYF. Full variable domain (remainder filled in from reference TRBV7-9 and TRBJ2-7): DTGVSQNPRHKITKRGQNVTFRCDPISEHNRLYWYRQTLGQGPEFLTYFQNEAQLEKSRLLSDRFSAERPKGSFSTLEIQRTEQGDSAMYLCASSFSGGGGEQYFGPGTRLTVT.

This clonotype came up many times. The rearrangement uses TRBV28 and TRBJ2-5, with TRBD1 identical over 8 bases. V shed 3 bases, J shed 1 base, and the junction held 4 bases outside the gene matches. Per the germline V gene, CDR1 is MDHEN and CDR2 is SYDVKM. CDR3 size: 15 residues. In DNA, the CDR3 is TGTGCCAGCAGTTTCGTGACAGGGGCCCAAGAGACCCAGTACTTC. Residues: CASSFVTGAQETQYF.

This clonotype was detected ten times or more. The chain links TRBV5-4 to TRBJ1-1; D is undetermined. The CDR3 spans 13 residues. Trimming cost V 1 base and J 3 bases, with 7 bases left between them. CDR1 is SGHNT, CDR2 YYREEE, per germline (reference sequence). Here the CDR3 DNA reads TGTGCCAGCAGCTTGAAACCAGACACTGAAGCTTTCTTT. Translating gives CASSLKPDTEAFF.

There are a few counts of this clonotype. DNA of the CDR3: TGTGCCAGCAGTGAGCGCTTCCTCTCCTACAATGAGCAGTTCTTC. It translates to CASSERFLSYNEQFF. V gene TRBV2 combines with J gene TRBJ2-1; D is uncertain. This CDR3 region has 15 residues. CDR1 and CDR2 (germline): SNHLY, FYNNEI. Trimming pared 3 bases from V and 0 bases from J, leaving 9 bases between. The entire variable domain, with the rest obtained from reference TRBV2 and TRBJ2-1, is as follows: EPEVTQTPSHQVTQMGQEVILRCVPISNHLYFYWYRQILGQKVEFLVSFYNNEISEKSEIFDDQFSVERPDGSNFTLKIRSTKLEDSAMYFCASSERFLSYNEQFFGPGTRLTVL.

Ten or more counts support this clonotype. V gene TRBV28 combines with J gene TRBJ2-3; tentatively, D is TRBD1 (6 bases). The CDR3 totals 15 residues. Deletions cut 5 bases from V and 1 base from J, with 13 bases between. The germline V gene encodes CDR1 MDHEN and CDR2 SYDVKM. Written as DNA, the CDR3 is TGTGCCAGCAGTCTCAGGGACACCCGCACAGATACGCAGTATTTT. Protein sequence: CASSLRDTRTDTQYF.

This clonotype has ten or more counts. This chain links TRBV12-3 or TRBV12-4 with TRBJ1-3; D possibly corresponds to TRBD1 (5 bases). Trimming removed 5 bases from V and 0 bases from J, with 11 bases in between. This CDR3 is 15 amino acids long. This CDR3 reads CASSRDSNSGNTIYF. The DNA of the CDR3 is TGTGCCAGCAGTCGGGACTCCAACTCTGGAAACACCATATATTTT.

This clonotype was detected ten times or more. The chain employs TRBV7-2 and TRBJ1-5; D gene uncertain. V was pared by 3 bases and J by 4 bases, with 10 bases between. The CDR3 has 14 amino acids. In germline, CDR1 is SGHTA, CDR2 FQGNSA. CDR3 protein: CASSLEQINQPQHF. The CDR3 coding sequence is TGTGCCAGCAGCTTGGAGCAGATAAATCAGCCCCAGCATTTT.

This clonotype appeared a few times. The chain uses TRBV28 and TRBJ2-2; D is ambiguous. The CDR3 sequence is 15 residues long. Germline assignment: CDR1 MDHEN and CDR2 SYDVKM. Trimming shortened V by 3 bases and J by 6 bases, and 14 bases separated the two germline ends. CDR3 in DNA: TGTGCCAGCAGTTTCCCCTTGAGCGAGGCCGGGGAGCTGTTTTTT. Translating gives CASSFPLSEAGELFF.

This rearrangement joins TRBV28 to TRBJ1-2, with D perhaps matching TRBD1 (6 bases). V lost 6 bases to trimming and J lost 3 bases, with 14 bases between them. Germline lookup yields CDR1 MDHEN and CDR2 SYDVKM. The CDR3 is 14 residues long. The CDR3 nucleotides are TGTGCCAGCAGCCAGAGGGGGGTGTACTATGGCTACACCTTC. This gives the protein CASSQRGVYYGYTF.